This note documents a single TCR beta chain sequence. Its antigen is undetermined. The entry originates in a study of blood T cells in healthy people across ages. At least 5.5 micrograms of total RNA were extracted per sample. Sample-barcoded 5' priming and a J-beta primer mix drove a second PCR of 7 to 11 cycles. A single record per CDR3 protein comes from TCRdb applying MiXCR to the 5' RACE reads. This table has about 830,000 distinct CDR3 sequences, about 59% appearing once. Whole-study findings and limits: Relative to aged donors, long-lived donors carried more naive CD4+ cells and displayed higher diversity.

The CDR3 has 14 amino acids. CDR1 LGHDT and CDR2 YNNKEL come from the germline V gene (reference sequence). Sequenced: blood. This sequence originates from a man aged 25-45 years in good health. This rearrangement joins TRBV3-1 to TRBJ2-5; 10 bases fit TRBD2. The J call may be wrong; the DNA end is better matched by TRBJ2-7. CDR3 in amino acids: CASSPSGGSHEQYF. The CDR3 DNA reads as TGTGCCAGCAGCCCTAGCGGGGGATCCCACGAGCAGTACTTC.